This TCR beta chain comes out of a study of blood T cell repertoires in COVID-19. The overall study: The origin of the acute and convalescent COVID-19 samples was the United States, Italy and Spain. From T cells, B-cell-depleted T cells, or PBMCs came the material, which was cDNA or gDNA.

This CDR3 has 14 residues. V gave up 3 bases and J gave up 5 bases, with 13 bases separating them. CDR1 is MGHDK and CDR2 is SYGVNS in the germline V gene. Methods used by the authors: Quantification of nucleated cells was approximated via reference gene primer amplification. Assay: immunoSEQ multiplex PCR; the TCRdb copy retains only in-frame clones and omits some. The V and J calls and clone size come from that table; D and trimming were worked out from the DNA. Found here are about 210,000 clones, roughly 90% of them singletons; the top ten hold around 1.7%. What was sequenced was peripheral blood. The TCR comes from a man younger than 30 with active or convalescent COVID-19. The chain has TRBV25-1 and TRBJ1-1; D may be TRBD1 (6 bases). The CDR3 DNA reads TGTGCCAGCAGTGACACAGGGTTCACGACTGAAGCTTTCTTT. Amino acids: CASSDTGFTTEAFF.